This TCR beta chain was sequenced for a study of T cell repertoires in cytomegalovirus infection. Study-level information: Shared public TCR beta signatures pointed to both CMV infection and a matching HLA type.

Comment on this clonotype: The antigen remains unidentified.

CDR3 length: 14 residues. CDR1 is SGHTA and CDR2 is FQGNSA in the germline V gene. The V end was cut by 7 bases, the J end by 3 bases, with 15 bases between. From the reads, TCRdb called clonotypes with MiXCR, one entry per CDR3 protein. The sample has under 350,000 distinct CDR3 sequences; roughly 21% are singletons. Sequenced material: cultured PBMCs, taken from culture after CMV antigen stimulation. The rearrangement joins TRBV7-2 to TRBJ1-2; D is perhaps TRBD1 (5 bases). The clonotype originates from a human donor in good health (CMV status not recorded). Some clones in this sample may be carry-over from other donors' samples. CDR3 in amino acids: CASTPKTVHYGYTF. CDR3 DNA: TGTGCCAGCACCCCAAAGACAGTTCACTATGGCTACACCTTC.